A selection of T cell receptor beta chains follows, all from one sample in a study of CD8 T cells in ankylosing spondylitis. TCRdb re-called the 5' RACE reads through MiXCR, storing one row per CDR3 protein. The table lists about 66,000 distinct CDR3 sequences, under 7.5% of them singletons. Sequenced: synovial fluid, either unsorted or a sorted T cell fraction (not recorded which). Every receptor here comes from a male donor with ankylosing spondylitis. Each CDR3 is given without its conserved first and last residue. Fields, in order: J gene, V gene, CDR3 protein.

TRBJ2-3	TRBV20-1	SAAKTSEYLTDTQY
TRBJ1-2	TRBV5-5	ASSPWDRVGYT
TRBJ1-5	TRBV2	ASSTQGNQPQH
TRBJ2-3	TRBV6-5	ASSYSWSPISTDTQY
TRBJ2-3	TRBV5-1	ASGTGTSGRAATDTQY
TRBJ2-3	TRBV28	ASMTSTDTQY
TRBJ1-1	TRBV7-9	ASSLSMNTEAF
TRBJ2-7	TRBV20-1	SASRGSSSYEQY
TRBJ2-1	TRBV5-1	ASSLVARYNEQF
TRBJ2-7	TRBV18	ASSPNRDSTYEQY
TRBJ1-2	TRBV28	ACSSQGCGYT
TRBJ2-2	TRBV4-1	ASSQDRSGRRAGELF
TRBJ2-3	TRBV3-1	ASSQDQLAGGWRDTQY
TRBJ1-4	TRBV12-3/TRBV12-4	ASSLRGADEKLF
TRBJ2-2	TRBV6-1	ASSNEGPRTFTGELF
TRBJ2-7	TRBV20-1	SARGTGVLYEQY
TRBJ2-5	TRBV30	AWSPTGLANQETQY
TRBJ1-5	TRBV7-8	ASSPLQTGGLQPQH
TRBJ2-1	TRBV27	ASSSRLAFGEQF
TRBJ2-7	TRBV5-1	ASSFLPDRSYEQY
TRBJ1-1	TRBV19	ASTRDSTEAF
TRBJ1-5	TRBV5-8	ASSPDRNQPQH
TRBJ1-1	TRBV12-3/TRBV12-4	ASSPGTGLTEAF
TRBJ2-1	TRBV2	ASGRDYNEQF
TRBJ1-5	TRBV12-3/TRBV12-4	ASSLDRGLQPQH
TRBJ1-2	TRBV20-1	SARDVDWNYGYT
TRBJ1-2	TRBV9	ASSPHEGQRGYT
TRBJ1-5	TRBV6-1	ASSPFKGSNQPQH
TRBJ2-5	TRBV7-2	ASSAGLTQETQY
TRBJ2-3	TRBV11-2	ASSLDQGLAQY
TRBJ2-5	TRBV20-1	SARGGWADQETQY
TRBJ2-1	TRBV29-1	SVVSSVRGEQF
TRBJ2-3	TRBV29-1	SVVIAGVGDTQY
TRBJ2-7	TRBV6-1	ASRTTGGTSGYEQY
TRBJ2-2	TRBV5-1	ASSLVPSLANGELF
TRBJ1-5	TRBV19	ASSIRQGNQPQH
TRBJ2-7	TRBV11-3	ASSLYGGQDSYEQY
TRBJ2-2	TRBV19	ASSTGRAGELF
TRBJ2-3	TRBV28	ASSRLALSTDTQY
TRBJ1-6	TRBV9	ASSVWDSSSYNSPLH
TRBJ1-2	TRBV7-2	ASSLEIGGYT
TRBJ2-3	TRBV6-1	ASGRLAESTDTQY
TRBJ2-7	TRBV5-5	ASSPRGRAMSYEQY
TRBJ2-7	TRBV3-1	ASSQDQGGFYEQY